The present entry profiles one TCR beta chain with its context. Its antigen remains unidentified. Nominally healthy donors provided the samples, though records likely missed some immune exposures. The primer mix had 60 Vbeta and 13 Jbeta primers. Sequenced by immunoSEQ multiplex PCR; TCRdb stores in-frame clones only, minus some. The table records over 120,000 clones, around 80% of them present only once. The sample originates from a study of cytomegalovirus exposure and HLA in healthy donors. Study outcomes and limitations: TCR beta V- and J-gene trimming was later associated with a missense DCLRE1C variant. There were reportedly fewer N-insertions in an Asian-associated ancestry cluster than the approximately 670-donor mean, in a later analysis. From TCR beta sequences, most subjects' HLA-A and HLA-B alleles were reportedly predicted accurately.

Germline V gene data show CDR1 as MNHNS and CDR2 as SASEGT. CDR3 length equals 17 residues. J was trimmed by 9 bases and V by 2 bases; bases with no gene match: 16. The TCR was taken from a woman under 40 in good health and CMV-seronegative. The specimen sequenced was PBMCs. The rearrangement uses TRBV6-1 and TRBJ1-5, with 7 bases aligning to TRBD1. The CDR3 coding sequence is TGTGCCAGCAGTGAACCCGGACAGGCGCGTGTCAAGCCGCCCCAGCATTTT. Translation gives CASSEPGQARVKPPQHF.